This note documents a single TCR beta chain sequence. No antigen is known for it. The data stem from a study of cytomegalovirus exposure and HLA in healthy donors. Background on the study: Out of 170 million or so T cells, an earlier analysis found about 120 million unique TCR beta sequences in total. Early released data comprised some 85 million unique TCRs from HLA-typed donors. In terms of ancestry, the Caucasian-associated cluster contained about 81% of the roughly 400 genotyped donors.

Vbeta (60) and Jbeta (13) primers were used in the PCR. Only in-frame clones appear in the TCRdb table, and some are missing; sequencing was by immunoSEQ multiplex PCR. The table includes about 160,000 clones, less than 90% detected once. The study's findings and limits: Most of the TCR beta V segments (in an earlier analysis) were productive either about 87% or about 30% of the time.

Sequencing input: PBMCs. This sequence was found in a man aged 18 to 29 in good health and CMV-seronegative.

The CDR3, as DNA: TGTGCCAGTAGTAACGGTGGCACTGAAGCTTTCTTT. Amino acids: CASSNGGTEAFF. V usage is TRBV19 and J usage is TRBJ1-1; no definite D call. Germline V gene data show CDR1 as LNHDA and CDR2 as SQIVND (reference sequence). The CDR3 runs to 12 residues. V was trimmed by 4 bases and J by 4 bases, leaving 7 bases between them. Complete variable domain (other parts from reference TRBV19 and TRBJ1-1): DGGITQSPKYLFRKEGQNVTLSCEQNLNHDAMYWYRQDPGQGLRLIYYSQIVNDFQKGDIAEGYSVSREKKESFPLTVTSAQKNPTAFYLCASSNGGTEAFFGQGTRLTVV.